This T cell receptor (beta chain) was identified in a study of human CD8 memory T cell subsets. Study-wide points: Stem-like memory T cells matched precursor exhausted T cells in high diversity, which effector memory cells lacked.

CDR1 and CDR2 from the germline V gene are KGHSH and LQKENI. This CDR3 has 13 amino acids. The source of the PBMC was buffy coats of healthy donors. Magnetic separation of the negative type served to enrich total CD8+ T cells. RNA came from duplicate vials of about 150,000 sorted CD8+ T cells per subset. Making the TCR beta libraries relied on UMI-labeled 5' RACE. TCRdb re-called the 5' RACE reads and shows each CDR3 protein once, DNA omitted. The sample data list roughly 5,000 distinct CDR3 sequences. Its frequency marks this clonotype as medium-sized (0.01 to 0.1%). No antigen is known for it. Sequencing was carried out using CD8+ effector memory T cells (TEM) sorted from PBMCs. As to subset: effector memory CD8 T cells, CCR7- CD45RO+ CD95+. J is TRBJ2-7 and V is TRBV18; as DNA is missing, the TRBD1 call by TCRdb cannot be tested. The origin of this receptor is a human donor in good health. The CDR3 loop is CASLGRDRYEQYF.